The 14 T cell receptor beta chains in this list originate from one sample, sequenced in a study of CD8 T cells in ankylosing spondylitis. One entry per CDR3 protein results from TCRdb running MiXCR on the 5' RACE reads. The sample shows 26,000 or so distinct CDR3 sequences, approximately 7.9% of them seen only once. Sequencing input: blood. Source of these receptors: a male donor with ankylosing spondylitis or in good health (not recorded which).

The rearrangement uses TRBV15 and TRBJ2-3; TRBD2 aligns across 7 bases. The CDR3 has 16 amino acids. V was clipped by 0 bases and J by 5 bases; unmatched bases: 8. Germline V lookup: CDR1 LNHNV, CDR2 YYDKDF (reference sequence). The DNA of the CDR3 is TGTGCCACCAGCAGAGATCGGGCTAGCGGTGTAGATACGCAGTATTTT. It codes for CATSRDRASGVDTQYF.

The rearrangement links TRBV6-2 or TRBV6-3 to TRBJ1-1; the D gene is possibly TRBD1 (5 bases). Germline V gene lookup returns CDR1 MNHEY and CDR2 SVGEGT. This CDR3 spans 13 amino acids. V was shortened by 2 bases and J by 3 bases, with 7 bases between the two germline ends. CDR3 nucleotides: TGTGCCAGCAGTTACGACAGACACACTGAAGCTTTCTTT. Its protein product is CASSYDRHTEAFF.

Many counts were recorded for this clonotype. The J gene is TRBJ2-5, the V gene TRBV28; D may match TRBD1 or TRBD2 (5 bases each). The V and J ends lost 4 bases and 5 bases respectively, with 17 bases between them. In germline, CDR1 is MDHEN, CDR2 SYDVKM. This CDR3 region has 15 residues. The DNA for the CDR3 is TGTGCCAGCAGTTCCGCCGGGACGGCTTCTGAGACCCAGTACTTC. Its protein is CASSSAGTASETQYF.

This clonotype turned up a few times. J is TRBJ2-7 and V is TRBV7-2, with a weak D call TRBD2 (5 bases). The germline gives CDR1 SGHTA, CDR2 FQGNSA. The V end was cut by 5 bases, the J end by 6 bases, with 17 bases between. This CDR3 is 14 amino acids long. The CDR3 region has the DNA TGTGCCAGCAGCGTTACGAGCCGGGGTGGCGAGCAGTACTTC. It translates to CASSVTSRGGEQYF.

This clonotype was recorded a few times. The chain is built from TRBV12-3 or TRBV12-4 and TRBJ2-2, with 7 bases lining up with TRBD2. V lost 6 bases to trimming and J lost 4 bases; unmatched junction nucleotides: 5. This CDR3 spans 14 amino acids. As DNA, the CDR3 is TGTGCCAGCAGGGCGGGGGTTCCCACCGGGGAGCTGTTTTTT. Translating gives CASRAGVPTGELFF.

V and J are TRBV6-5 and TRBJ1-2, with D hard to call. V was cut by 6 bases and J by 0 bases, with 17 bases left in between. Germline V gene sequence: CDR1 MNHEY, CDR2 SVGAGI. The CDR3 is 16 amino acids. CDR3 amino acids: CASRPALDGSNYGYTF. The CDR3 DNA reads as TGTGCCAGCAGGCCCGCCCTGGACGGATCTAACTATGGCTACACCTTC.

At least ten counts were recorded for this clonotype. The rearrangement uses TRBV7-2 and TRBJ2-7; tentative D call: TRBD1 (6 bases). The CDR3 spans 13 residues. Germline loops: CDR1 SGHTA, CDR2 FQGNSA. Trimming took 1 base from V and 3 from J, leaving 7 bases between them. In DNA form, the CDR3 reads TGTGCCAGCAGCTTAGAGGACAGCTACGAGCAGTACTTC. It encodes CASSLEDSYEQYF.

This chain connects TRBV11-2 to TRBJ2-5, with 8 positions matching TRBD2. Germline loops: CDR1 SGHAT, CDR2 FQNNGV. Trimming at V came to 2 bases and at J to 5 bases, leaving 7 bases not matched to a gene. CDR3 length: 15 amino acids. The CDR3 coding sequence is TGTGCCAGCAGCTTACCGATTAGCGGGACTGAGACCCAGTACTTC. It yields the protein CASSLPISGTETQYF. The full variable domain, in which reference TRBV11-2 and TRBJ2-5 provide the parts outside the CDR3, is EAGVAQSPRYKIIEKRQSVAFWCNPISGHATLYWYQQILGQGPKLLIQFQNNGVVDDSQLPKDRFSAERLKGVDSTLKIQPAKLEDSAVYLCASSLPISGTETQYFGPGTRLLVL.

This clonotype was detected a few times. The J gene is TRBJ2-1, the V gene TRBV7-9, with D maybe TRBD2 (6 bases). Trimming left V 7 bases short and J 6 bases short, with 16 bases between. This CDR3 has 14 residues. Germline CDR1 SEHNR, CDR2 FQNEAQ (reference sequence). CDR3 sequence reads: CASILGAGPNEQFF. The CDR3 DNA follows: TGTGCCAGCATCCTGGGCGCGGGACCCAATGAGCAGTTCTTC.

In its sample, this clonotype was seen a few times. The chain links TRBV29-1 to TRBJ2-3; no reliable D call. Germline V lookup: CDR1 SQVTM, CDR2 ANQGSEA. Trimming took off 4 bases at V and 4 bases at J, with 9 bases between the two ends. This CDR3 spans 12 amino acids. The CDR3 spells CSVVQVSDTQYF. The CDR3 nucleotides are TGCAGCGTTGTTCAAGTGTCAGATACGCAGTATTTT.

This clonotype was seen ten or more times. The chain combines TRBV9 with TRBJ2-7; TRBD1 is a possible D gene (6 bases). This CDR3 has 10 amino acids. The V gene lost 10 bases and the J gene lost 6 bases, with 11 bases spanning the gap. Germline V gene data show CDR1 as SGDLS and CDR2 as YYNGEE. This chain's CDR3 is CARQVAEQYV. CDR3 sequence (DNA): TGTGCCCGACAGGTAGCCGAGCAGTACGTC.

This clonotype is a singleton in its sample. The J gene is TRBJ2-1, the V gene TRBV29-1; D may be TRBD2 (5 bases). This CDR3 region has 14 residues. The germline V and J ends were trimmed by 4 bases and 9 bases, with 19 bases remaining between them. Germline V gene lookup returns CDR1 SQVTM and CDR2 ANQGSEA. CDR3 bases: TGCAGCGTTGCCGGGGTATGGGCTTCCGGTGAGCAGTTCTTC. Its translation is CSVAGVWASGEQFF.

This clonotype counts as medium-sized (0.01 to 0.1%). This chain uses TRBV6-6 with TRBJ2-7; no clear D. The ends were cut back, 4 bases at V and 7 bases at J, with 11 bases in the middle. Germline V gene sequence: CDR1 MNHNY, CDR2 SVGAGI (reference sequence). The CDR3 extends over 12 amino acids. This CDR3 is CASSSFQDEQYF. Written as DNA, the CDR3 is TGTGCCAGCAGTTCCTTTCAAGATGAGCAGTACTTC.

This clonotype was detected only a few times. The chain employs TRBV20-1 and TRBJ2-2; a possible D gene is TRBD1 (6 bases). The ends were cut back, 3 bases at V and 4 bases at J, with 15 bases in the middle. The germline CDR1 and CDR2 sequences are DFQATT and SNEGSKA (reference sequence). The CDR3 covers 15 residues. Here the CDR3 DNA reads TGCAGTGCTAGTCAACAGGGAGTCGGCACCGGGGAGCTGTTTTTT. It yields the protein CSASQQGVGTGELFF.